Shown below are 23 T cell receptor beta chains from a single sample sequenced in a study of CD8+ T cells in alopecia areata. In each case, RNA was isolated and then reverse transcribed into cDNA as the sequencing template. Sequenced by immunoSEQ multiplex PCR; TCRdb stores in-frame clones only, minus some. Of more than 85,000 clones listed, about 58% are singletons. Treatment noted: oral pan-JAK inhibitor, 5-10 mg twice daily. Sequenced here: CD8+ T cells sorted from blood, sampled at week 4, from a patient treated with tofacitinib. These receptors all come from a human donor with alopecia areata.

J is TRBJ2-5 and V is TRBV25-1, with D possibly TRBD1 on 5 matching bases. This CDR3 has 14 residues. Trimming took 2 bases from V and 0 from J, leaving 7 bases between them. Germline V gene data show CDR1 as MGHDK and CDR2 as SYGVNS. The CDR3 region is CASSEHRYQETQYF. The DNA for the CDR3 is TGTGCCAGCAGTGAACACAGGTACCAAGAGACCCAGTACTTC.

The chain links TRBV5-6 to TRBJ1-1; 12 positions agree with TRBD1. J lost 11 bases, V lost 0 bases, and 5 bases had no gene match. This CDR3 has 14 amino acids. Looked up from germline, CDR1 is SGHDT and CDR2 is YYEEEE. In nucleotides, the CDR3 is TGTGCCAGCAGCTTGGCGGGACAGGGGGCCGGGGCTTTCTTT. Protein product: CASSLAGQGAGAFF.

The chain is built from TRBV30 and TRBJ2-1, with D tentatively TRBD1 (6 bases). V was shortened by 5 bases and J by 7 bases, with 21 bases between the two germline ends. This CDR3 spans 15 amino acids. The germline V gene encodes CDR1 GTSNPN and CDR2 SVGIG (reference sequence). The CDR3 DNA is TGTGCCTGGGCACACGACAGGACCCCATGGAATGAGCAGTTCTTC. Its translation is CAWAHDRTPWNEQFF.

The chain joins TRBV4-3 to TRBJ2-7; D possibly matches TRBD1 or TRBD2 (5 bases each). Germline V CDR1 and CDR2: LGHNA, YSLEER. This CDR3 is built from 16 residues. Trimming left V 0 bases short and J 6 bases short, with 18 bases between. The CDR3 bases are TGCGCCAGCAGCCAAGATGGGTCGGGGCCCGTCGGCGAGCAGTACTTC. Translated, it gives CASSQDGSGPVGEQYF.

V usage is TRBV5-6 and J usage is TRBJ2-7, with a weak D call TRBD2 (6 bases). Trimming took off 3 bases at V and 2 bases at J, with 9 bases between the two ends. CDR3 length: 13 amino acids. Germline CDR1 is SGHDT and CDR2 is YYEEEE. CDR3 nucleotide sequence: TGTGCCAGCAGCTCGGAGGGGACCTACGAGCAGTACTTC. This translates into CASSSEGTYEQYF. The full variable domain, rest sourced from reference TRBV5-6 and TRBJ2-7, is DAGVTQSPTHLIKTRGQQVTLRCSPKSGHDTVSWYQQALGQGPQFIFQYYEEEERQRGNFPDRFSGHQFPNYSSELNVNALLLGDSALYLCASSSEGTYEQYFGPGTRLTVT.

V usage is TRBV6-1 and J usage is TRBJ2-7, with TRBD1 matching over 10 bases. The CDR3 covers 14 residues. V dropped 4 bases and J dropped 5; count of bases not matched to a gene: 5. Per the germline V gene, CDR1 is MNHNS and CDR2 is SASEGT. CDR3 nucleotides: TGTGCCAGCAGTGGGGGACAGGGGTCCCACGAGCAGTACTTC. This sequence encodes CASSGGQGSHEQYF.

This clone was seen only a few times. The V gene is TRBV25-1, the J gene TRBJ1-5; 7 nucleotides match TRBD1. The CDR3 consists of 15 residues. Germline loops: CDR1 MGHDK, CDR2 SYGVNS. With V trimmed by 2 bases and J by 6 bases, 7 bases remained unmatched. DNA of the CDR3: TGTGCCAGCAGTGAAACGGGACAGTCCGGTCAGCCCCAGCATTTT. It encodes CASSETGQSGQPQHF.

This clone showed up just a few times. The J gene is TRBJ2-7, the V gene TRBV29-1; D is unresolved. Germline assignment: CDR1 SQVTM and CDR2 ANQGSEA. The CDR3 length is 13 residues. Trimming pared 5 bases from V and 2 bases from J, leaving 13 bases between. CDR3 bases: TGCAGCGTTAAAGCCCCTGCAACCTACGAGCAGTACTTC. As protein: CSVKAPATYEQYF.

This clone was counted only a few times. The chain links TRBV7-8 to TRBJ2-5; no reliable D call. Germline loops: CDR1 SGHVS, CDR2 FQNEAQ. V gave up 5 bases and J gave up 3 bases, with 10 bases separating them. CDR3 length equals 13 residues. CDR3: CASSQPREETQYF. The DNA for the CDR3 is TGTGCCAGCAGCCAACCCCGGGAAGAGACCCAGTACTTC.

The chain joins TRBV18 to TRBJ2-3, with D unresolved. This CDR3 contains 13 residues. Germline CDR1 and CDR2: KGHSH and LQKENI. The germline V and J ends were trimmed by 0 bases and 6 bases, with 7 bases remaining between them. CDR3 residues: CASSPPAEDTQYF. The DNA of the CDR3 is TGTGCCAGCTCACCACCGGCAGAGGATACGCAGTATTTT.

The genes are TRBV5-4 and TRBJ2-7; TRBD1 matches at 11 bases. This CDR3 is built from 15 residues. Germline V gene sequence: CDR1 SGHNT, CDR2 YYREEE (reference sequence). V gave up 5 bases and J gave up 3 bases; unmatched junction bases: 7. CDR3 amino acids: CASRGQGVDYYEQYF. The CDR3 DNA reads as TGTGCCAGCAGGGGACAGGGGGTAGACTACTACGAGCAGTACTTC.

The chain uses TRBV7-6 and TRBJ2-7, with 8 bases that match TRBD2. This CDR3 is 14 amino acids long. The germline V gene encodes CDR1 SGHVS and CDR2 FNYEAQ. V gave up 1 base and J gave up 2 bases; unmatched junction bases: 1. The CDR3 bases are TGTGCCAGCAGCTTAGAGCGGGGGACCTACGAGCAGTACTTC. Translation gives CASSLERGTYEQYF.

The chain links TRBV7-9 to TRBJ2-3; D ambiguous. V dropped 3 bases and J dropped 0 bases, with 4 bases sitting between them. CDR1 SEHNR and CDR2 FQNEAQ come from the germline V gene (reference sequence). CDR3 length: 13 residues. The CDR3 DNA is TGTGCCAGCAGCTTCCTCAGCACAGATACGCAGTATTTT. Residues: CASSFLSTDTQYF.

This clone was observed once. This chain uses TRBV7-2 with TRBJ2-7, with 8 bases identical to TRBD2. CDR1 is SGHTA, CDR2 FQGNSA, per germline. V dropped 3 bases and J dropped 3; count of bases not matched to a gene: 7. This CDR3 is built from 15 residues. DNA for the CDR3: TGTGCCAGCAGCTTGCAGACGGGGGGGCTCTACGAGCAGTACTTC. The encoded protein is CASSLQTGGLYEQYF.

The chain employs TRBV30 and TRBJ2-5; 7 bases line up with TRBD2. The CDR3 covers 15 residues. Germline trimming cut 0 bases from V and 1 base from J; bases unmatched to any gene: 5. From germline, CDR1 is GTSNPN and CDR2 SVGIG (reference sequence). The CDR3 reads CAWSVLAIPQETQYF. DNA for the CDR3: TGTGCCTGGAGTGTACTAGCGATACCCCAAGAGACCCAGTACTTC.

V gene TRBV5-1 combines with J gene TRBJ2-5; the match to TRBD2 covers 8 bases. CDR3 size: 15 residues. Germline-derived CDR1 and CDR2 are SGHRS and YFSETQ. With 6 bases clipped from V and 0 bases from J, the junction kept 7 bases outside the gene matches. The CDR3: CASTRGGAYQETQYF. The CDR3 DNA reads TGCGCCAGCACCCGGGGGGGCGCATACCAAGAGACCCAGTACTTC.

In DNA, the CDR3 is TGTGCCAGCAGCTTAGTCGGGGACACCAGCACAGATACGCAGTATTTT. Protein: CASSLVGDTSTDTQYF. The gene calls are TRBV7-9 and TRBJ2-3; weak D call: TRBD1 (6 bases). The CDR3 has 16 amino acids. The germline V gene encodes CDR1 SEHNR and CDR2 FQNEAQ (reference sequence). Trimming removed 1 base at V and 0 bases at J, with 11 bases between.

A word on this clone: This same CDR3 is encoded by further DNA sequences in the sample. V is TRBV9 and J is TRBJ1-1, with 7 bases that match TRBD1. CDR3 length: 12 amino acids. V was pared by 3 bases and J by 5 bases, with 1 base of the junction left unmatched. CDR1 is SGDLS, CDR2 YYNGEE, per germline. DNA for the CDR3: TGTGCCAGCAGCGGACAGGGAACTGAAGCTTTCTTT. It yields the protein CASSGQGTEAFF. Based on the CDR3 plus reference TRBV9 and TRBJ1-1, the full variable domain is DSGVTQTPKHLITATGQRVTLRCSPRSGDLSVYWYQQSLDQGLQFLIQYYNGEERAKGNILERFSAQQFPDLHSELNLSSLELGDSALYFCASSGQGTEAFFGQGTRLTVV.

The V gene is TRBV10-3, the J gene TRBJ2-7, with a tentative D call TRBD2 (5 bases). Germline CDR1 is ENHRY and CDR2 is SYGVKD. The CDR3 is 13 amino acids. Trimming pared 5 bases from V and 0 bases from J, leaving 8 bases between. This CDR3 reads CAISIGDSYEQYF. As DNA, the CDR3 is TGTGCCATCAGTATCGGGGACTCCTACGAGCAGTACTTC.

DNA for the CDR3: TGTGCCAGCAATACAGACGAAGCAACTAATGAAAAACTGTTTTTT. It encodes CASNTDEATNEKLFF. This chain connects TRBV2 to TRBJ1-4; D is uncertain. V shed 7 bases and J shed 0 bases, with 12 bases lying between them. CDR3 length: 15 residues. Germline assignment: CDR1 SNHLY and CDR2 FYNNEI.

The J gene is TRBJ2-7, the V gene TRBV7-2; no reliable D call. The germline V and J ends were trimmed by 1 base and 4 bases, with 11 bases remaining between them. Germline CDR1 is SGHTA and CDR2 is FQGNSA. The CDR3 totals 14 residues. Written as DNA, the CDR3 is TGTGCCAGCAGCTTAGGTCCAGAAGGTTACGAGCAGTACTTC. Translated, it gives CASSLGPEGYEQYF.

This clone was counted only a few times. The chain uses TRBV7-8 and TRBJ1-2, with D hard to call. The CDR3 is made up of 12 amino acids. V lost 4 bases, J lost 8 bases, and 11 bases lay in between. The germline V gene encodes CDR1 SGHVS and CDR2 FQNEAQ. The CDR3 reads CASSSEERGYTF. The DNA for the CDR3 is TGTGCCAGCAGCTCAGAGGAAAGGGGCTACACCTTC.

The chain joins TRBV2 to TRBJ2-1; no clear D. The CDR3 has 16 amino acids. V was trimmed by 6 bases and J by 0 bases, leaving 15 bases between them. Germline CDR1 reads SNHLY; CDR2 reads FYNNEI. CDR3 residues: CASRTPAASSYNEQFF. DNA of the CDR3: TGTGCCAGCAGGACACCCGCGGCTAGCTCCTACAATGAGCAGTTCTTC.